A selection of T cell receptor beta chains follows, all from one sample in a study of cytomegalovirus exposure and HLA in healthy donors. Sequencing used immunoSEQ multiplex PCR; TCRdb keeps in-frame clones, though not all of them. The table includes 80,000 to 100,000 clones, around 80% detected once. The sequencing sample was made of PBMCs. Every receptor here comes from a man aged 40-49 years in good health and CMV-seronegative. CDR3s include the opening cysteine and the closing phenylalanine or tryptophan. D genes are given only for firm matches. Size is stated for part of the rows, as once, few or many counts, or as a class when the clone is expanded.

abundance	len	v_gene	j_gene	d_gene	CDR3aa	CDR3nt
NA	18	TRBV11-3	TRBJ2-2	TRBD2	CASSLGLAGGRAPGELFF	TGTGCCAGCAGCTTGGGACTAGCGGGGGGGCGTGCCCCCGGGGAGCTGTTTTTT
NA	16	TRBV5-1	TRBJ2-3	TRBD2	CASSLGAGGPADTQYF	TGCGCCAGCAGCTTGGGTGCGGGGGGGCCCGCGGATACGCAGTATTTT
NA	16	TRBV4-3	TRBJ2-3	NA	CASSPGTGIGSDTQYF	TGCGCCAGCAGCCCAGGCACGGGGATTGGGTCAGATACGCAGTATTTT
NA	14	TRBV7-8	TRBJ2-5	NA	CASSIQGLQETQYF	TGTGCCAGCAGCATCCAGGGGCTCCAAGAGACCCAGTACTTC
NA	13	TRBV7-2	TRBJ2-1	NA	CASSLQSYNEQFF	TGTGCCAGCAGCTTACAGTCCTACAATGAGCAGTTCTTC
NA	15	TRBV11-2	TRBJ2-7	NA	CASSLVSQGGYEQYF	TGTGCCAGCAGCTTAGTATCCCAGGGGGGCTACGAGCAGTACTTC
NA	14	TRBV2	TRBJ2-1	NA	CASSRTDHAYEQFF	TGTGCCAGCAGTCGGACAGACCACGCTTACGAGCAGTTCTTC
NA	13	TRBV10-3	TRBJ2-7	TRBD1	CAISDRVLGEQYF	TGTGCCATCTCAGACAGGGTCTTGGGGGAGCAGTACTTC
NA	15	TRBV5-1	TRBJ2-7	TRBD1	CASSVDSGQGYEQYF	TGCGCCAGCAGCGTAGATTCGGGACAGGGATACGAGCAGTACTTC
many	12	TRBV11-1	TRBJ1-1	NA	CASSLQGNEAFF	TGTGCCAGCAGCTTGCAGGGGAATGAAGCTTTCTTT
NA	15	TRBV5-6	TRBJ2-2	TRBD2	CASSWGLADTGELFF	TGTGCCAGCAGCTGGGGACTAGCGGACACCGGGGAGCTGTTTTTT
NA	15	TRBV6-1	TRBJ2-7	TRBD1	CASSDTGVLSYEQYF	TGTGCCAGCAGCGACACAGGGGTACTGTCCTACGAGCAGTACTTC
NA	15	TRBV19	TRBJ1-4	TRBD1	CANSPRQGPNEKLFF	TGTGCCAATAGCCCAAGACAGGGACCCAATGAAAAACTGTTTTTT
NA	13	TRBV6-1	TRBJ1-1	NA	CASSEARNTEAFF	TGTGCCAGCAGTGAAGCGCGGAACACTGAAGCTTTCTTT
NA	14	TRBV30	TRBJ1-6	NA	CAWSVRGGDSPLHF	TGTGCCTGGAGTGTCAGGGGTGGAGATTCACCCCTCCACTTT
NA	15	TRBV27	TRBJ2-3	TRBD1	CASSFGNRGVDTQYF	TGTGCCAGCAGTTTTGGTAACAGGGGGGTCGATACGCAGTATTTT
NA	15	TRBV7-9	TRBJ2-3	NA	CASSLAGFGATTQYF	TGTGCCAGCAGCTTAGCGGGGTTTGGGGCGACTACGCAGTATTTT
once	17	TRBV6-1	TRBJ2-3	TRBD2	CASSDGLAGAITDTQYF	TGTGCCAGCAGTGACGGCCTAGCGGGGGCTATAACAGATACGCAGTATTTT
NA	16	TRBV5-8	TRBJ2-7	TRBD1	CASSLTTGTSTYEQYF	TGTGCCAGCAGCCTAACGACAGGGACCTCTACCTACGAGCAGTACTTC
NA	13	TRBV6-1	TRBJ1-1	NA	CASSEATPGEAFF	TGTGCCAGCAGTGAAGCGACACCAGGGGAAGCTTTCTTT
NA	15	TRBV7-2	TRBJ1-4	TRBD1	CASSPRGQVGEKLFF	TGTGCCAGCAGCCCGAGGGGACAGGTCGGTGAAAAACTGTTTTTT
NA	13	TRBV30	TRBJ2-2	TRBD1	CAWGQGGTGELFF	TGTGCCTGGGGACAGGGGGGGACCGGGGAGCTGTTTTTT
once	14	TRBV5-1	TRBJ2-1	TRBD2	CASRRGDAYNEQFF	TGCGCCAGCAGGCGGGGGGACGCTTACAATGAGCAGTTCTTC
NA	14	TRBV5-6	TRBJ2-7	NA	CASSLGQGAYEQYF	TGTGCCAGCAGCTTGGGTCAGGGTGCCTACGAGCAGTACTTC
NA	13	TRBV6-5	TRBJ2-3	NA	CASSYGSGDRQYF	TGTGCCAGCAGTTACGGTTCGGGGGACAGGCAGTATTTT
NA	14	TRBV4-1	TRBJ1-2	NA	CASSQDGRNYGYTF	TGCGCCAGCAGCCAAGATGGCAGGAACTATGGCTACACCTTC
NA	14	TRBV5-1	TRBJ2-3	NA	CASSFGTSTDTQYF	TGCGCCAGCAGCTTCGGGACTAGCACAGATACGCAGTATTTT
NA	11	TRBV6-6	TRBJ2-2	NA	CASSFTGELFF	TGTGCCAGCAGCTTCACCGGGGAGCTGTTTTTT
NA	16	TRBV5-1	TRBJ2-2	TRBD1	CASSPPGQGDGGELFF	TGCGCCAGCAGCCCGCCGGGACAGGGTGATGGCGGGGAGCTGTTTTTT
few	14	TRBV21-1	TRBJ1-6	NA	CASSKGGGLRPLHF	TGTGCCAGCAGCAAAGGGGGAGGGTTGCGACCCCTCCACTTT
NA	11	TRBV10-3	TRBJ2-3	NA	CATKGADTQYF	TGTGCCACCAAGGGGGCAGATACGCAGTATTTT
NA	15	TRBV7-2	TRBJ2-5	TRBD2	CASSLARGDQETQYF	TGTGCCAGCAGCTTAGCCCGGGGGGACCAAGAGACCCAGTACTTC
NA	15	TRBV19	TRBJ2-3	TRBD1	CASSINDRERDTQYF	TGTGCCAGTAGTATTAACGACAGGGAGCGCGATACGCAGTATTTT
NA	16	TRBV18	TRBJ1-2	NA	CASSPSREGRSGGYTF	TGTGCCAGCTCACCCTCCCGGGAGGGGCGTTCGGGTGGCTACACCTTC
NA	13	TRBV7-9	TRBJ2-7	NA	CASGPGQSYEQYF	TGTGCCAGCGGCCCAGGACAGTCCTACGAGCAGTACTTC
NA	13	TRBV29-1	TRBJ2-2	NA	CSVVGPSTGELFF	TGCAGCGTTGTTGGGCCCAGCACCGGGGAGCTGTTTTTT
NA	16	TRBV14	TRBJ2-3	TRBD1	CASSIRGGQGGDTQYF	TGTGCCAGCAGCATTCGAGGGGGACAGGGTGGAGATACGCAGTATTTT
NA	14	TRBV10-3	TRBJ2-7	NA	CAIDGGAEGYEQYF	TGTGCCATCGACGGCGGTGCTGAGGGCTACGAGCAGTACTTC
NA	11	TRBV28	TRBJ1-1	NA	CASSLYEEAFF	TGTGCCAGCAGTTTATACGAGGAAGCTTTCTTT
NA	14	TRBV6-5	TRBJ2-5	TRBD2	CASSYGLAGETQYF	TGTGCCAGCAGTTACGGACTAGCGGGAGAGACCCAGTACTTC
once	14	TRBV7-3	TRBJ2-1	NA	CASSLTAQAHEQFF	TGTGCCAGCAGCTTAACCGCCCAGGCCCATGAGCAGTTCTTC
few	16	TRBV6-5	TRBJ2-7	NA	CASSYSGGASSYEQYF	TGTGCCAGCAGTTACTCAGGCGGGGCAAGCTCCTACGAGCAGTACTTC
NA	14	TRBV7-2	TRBJ2-7	NA	CASSLGGSAYEQYF	TGTGCCAGCAGCTTAGGCGGATCAGCCTACGAGCAGTACTTC
NA	19	TRBV7-2	TRBJ1-1	NA	CASSLRSRWRGAVNTEAFF	TGTGCCAGCAGCCTGCGCTCCAGGTGGCGGGGGGCGGTGAACACTGAAGCTTTCTTT
NA	18	TRBV10-3	TRBJ2-3	TRBD2	CAHSGTSDNTGMIGTQYF	TGTGCGCACAGCGGGACTAGCGACAACACCGGTATGATCGGGACGCAGTATTTT
NA	13	TRBV29-1	TRBJ2-7	NA	CSVKTVTSYEQYF	TGCAGCGTTAAGACAGTGACATCCTACGAGCAGTACTTC
NA	13	TRBV18	TRBJ1-5	TRBD1	CASSPTGNQPQHF	TGTGCCAGCTCTCCGACAGGGAATCAGCCCCAGCATTTT
NA	12	TRBV7-2	TRBJ2-1	NA	CASSLPGGGQFF	TGTGCCAGCAGCTTGCCCGGGGGTGGACAGTTCTTC
NA	15	TRBV30	TRBJ2-2	TRBD1	CAWSAGQGVSGELFF	TGTGCCTGGAGTGCAGGACAGGGGGTCTCCGGGGAGCTGTTTTTT
few	14	TRBV29-1	TRBJ2-5	TRBD2	CSVEERGGLETQYF	TGCAGCGTTGAGGAGCGGGGGGGCCTGGAGACCCAGTACTTC
NA	15	TRBV5-1	TRBJ2-5	TRBD1	CASSTGDRVSETQYF	TGCGCCAGCAGCACCGGGGACAGGGTTTCAGAGACCCAGTACTTC